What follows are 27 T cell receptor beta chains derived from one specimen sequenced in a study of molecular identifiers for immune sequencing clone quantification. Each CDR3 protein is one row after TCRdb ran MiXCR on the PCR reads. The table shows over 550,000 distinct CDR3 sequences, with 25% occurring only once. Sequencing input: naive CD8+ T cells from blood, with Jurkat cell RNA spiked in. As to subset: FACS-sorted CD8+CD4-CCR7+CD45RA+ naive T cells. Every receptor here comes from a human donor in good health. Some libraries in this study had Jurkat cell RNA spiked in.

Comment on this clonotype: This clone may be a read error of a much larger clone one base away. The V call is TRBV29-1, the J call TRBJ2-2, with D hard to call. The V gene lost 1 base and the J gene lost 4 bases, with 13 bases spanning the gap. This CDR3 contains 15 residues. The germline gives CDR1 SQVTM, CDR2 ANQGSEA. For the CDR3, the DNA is TGCAGCGTTGAAGGGGTTAATAGCAGCACCGGGGAGCTGTTTTTT. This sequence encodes CSVEGVNSSTGELFF.

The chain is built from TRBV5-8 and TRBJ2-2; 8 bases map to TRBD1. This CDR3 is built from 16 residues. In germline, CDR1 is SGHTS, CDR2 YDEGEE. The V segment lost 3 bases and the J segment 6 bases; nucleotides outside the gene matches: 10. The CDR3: CASSSQPGGSAGELFF. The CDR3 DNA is TGTGCCAGCAGCTCGCAACCAGGGGGCTCGGCCGGGGAGCTGTTTTTT.

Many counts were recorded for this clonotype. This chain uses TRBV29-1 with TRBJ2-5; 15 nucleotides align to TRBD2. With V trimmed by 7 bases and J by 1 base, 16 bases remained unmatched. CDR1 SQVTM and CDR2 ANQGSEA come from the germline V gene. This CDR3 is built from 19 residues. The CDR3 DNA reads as TGCAGCGCCGGCCTCCCCGGACTAGCGGGAGGGAGTCTCCAAGAGACCCAGTACTTC. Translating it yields CSAGLPGLAGGSLQETQYF. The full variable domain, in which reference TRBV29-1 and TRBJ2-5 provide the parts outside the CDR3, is SAVISQKPSRDICQRGTSLTIQCQVDSQVTMMFWYRQQPGQSLTLIATANQGSEATYESGFVIDKFPISRPNLTFSTLTVSNMSPEDSSIYLCSAGLPGLAGGSLQETQYFGPGTRLLVL.

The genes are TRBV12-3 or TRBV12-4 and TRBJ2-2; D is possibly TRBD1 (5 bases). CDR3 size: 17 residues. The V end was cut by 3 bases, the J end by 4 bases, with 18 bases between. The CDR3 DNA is TGTGCCAGCAGTTTTTTTGATCAGGGCCTGGTCACCGGGGAGCTGTTTTTT. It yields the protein CASSFFDQGLVTGELFF.

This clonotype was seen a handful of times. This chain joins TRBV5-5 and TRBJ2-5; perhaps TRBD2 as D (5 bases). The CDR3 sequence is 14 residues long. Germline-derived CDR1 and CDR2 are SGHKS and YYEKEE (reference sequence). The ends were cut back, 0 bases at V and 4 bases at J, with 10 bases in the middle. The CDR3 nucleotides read TGTGCCAGCAGCTTGGCGGACTTGGGAGAGACCCAGTACTTC. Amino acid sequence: CASSLADLGETQYF.

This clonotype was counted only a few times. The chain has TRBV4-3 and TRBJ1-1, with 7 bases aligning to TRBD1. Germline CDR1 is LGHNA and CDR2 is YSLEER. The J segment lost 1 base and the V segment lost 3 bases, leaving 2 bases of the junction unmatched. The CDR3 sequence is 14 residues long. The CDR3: CASSHRQGNTEAFF. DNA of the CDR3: TGCGCCAGCAGCCACCGACAGGGGAACACTGAAGCTTTCTTT.

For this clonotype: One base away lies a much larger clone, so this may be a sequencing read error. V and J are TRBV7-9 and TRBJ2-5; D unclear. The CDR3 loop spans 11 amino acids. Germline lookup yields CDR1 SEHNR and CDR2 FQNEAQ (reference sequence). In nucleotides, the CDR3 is TGTGCCTGCAGCGAAGAAGAGACCCAGTACTTC. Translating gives CACSEEETQYF.

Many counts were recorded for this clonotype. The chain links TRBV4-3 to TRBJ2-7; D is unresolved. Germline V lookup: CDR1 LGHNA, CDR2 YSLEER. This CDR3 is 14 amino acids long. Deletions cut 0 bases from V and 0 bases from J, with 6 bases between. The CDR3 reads CASSQDTTSYEQYF. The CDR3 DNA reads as TGCGCCAGCAGCCAAGATACGACCTCCTACGAGCAGTACTTC.

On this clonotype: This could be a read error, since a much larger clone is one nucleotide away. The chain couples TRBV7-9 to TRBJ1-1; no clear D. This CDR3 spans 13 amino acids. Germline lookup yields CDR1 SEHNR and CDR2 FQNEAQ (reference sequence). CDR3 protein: CASSSGPNTGAFF. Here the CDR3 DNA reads TGTGCCAGCAGCTCCGGACCGAACACTGGAGCTTTCTTT.

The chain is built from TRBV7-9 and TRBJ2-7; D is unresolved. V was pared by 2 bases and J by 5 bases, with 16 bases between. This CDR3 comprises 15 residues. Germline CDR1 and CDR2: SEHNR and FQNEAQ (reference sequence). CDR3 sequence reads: CASSLTVTAPHEQYF. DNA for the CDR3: TGTGCCAGCAGCTTAACCGTCACAGCCCCCCACGAGCAGTACTTC. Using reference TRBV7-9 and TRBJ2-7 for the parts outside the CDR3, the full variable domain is DTGVSQNPRHKITKRGQNVTFRCDPISEHNRLYWYRQTLGQGPEFLTYFQNEAQLEKSRLLSDRFSAERPKGSFSTLEIQRTEQGDSAMYLCASSLTVTAPHEQYFGPGTRLTVT.

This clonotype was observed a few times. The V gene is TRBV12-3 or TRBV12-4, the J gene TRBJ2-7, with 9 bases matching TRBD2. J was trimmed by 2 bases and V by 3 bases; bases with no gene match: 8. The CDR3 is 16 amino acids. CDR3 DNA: TGTGCCAGCAGTTTTCTTAGCGGGAGTTCAACCTACGAGCAGTACTTC. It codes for CASSFLSGSSTYEQYF.

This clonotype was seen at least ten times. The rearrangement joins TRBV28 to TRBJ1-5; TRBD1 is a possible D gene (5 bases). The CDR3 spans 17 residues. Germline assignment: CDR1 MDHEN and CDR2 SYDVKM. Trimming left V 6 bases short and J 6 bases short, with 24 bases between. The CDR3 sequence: CASSSLDEQAFGQPQHF. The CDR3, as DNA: TGTGCCAGCAGCTCTTTGGACGAACAGGCGTTTGGTCAGCCCCAGCATTTT. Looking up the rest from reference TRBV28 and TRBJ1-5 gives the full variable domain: DVKVTQSSRYLVKRTGEKVFLECVQDMDHENMFWYRQDPGLGLRLIYFSYDVKMKEKGDIPEGYSVSREKKERFSLILESASTNQTSMYLCASSSLDEQAFGQPQHFGDGTRLSIL.

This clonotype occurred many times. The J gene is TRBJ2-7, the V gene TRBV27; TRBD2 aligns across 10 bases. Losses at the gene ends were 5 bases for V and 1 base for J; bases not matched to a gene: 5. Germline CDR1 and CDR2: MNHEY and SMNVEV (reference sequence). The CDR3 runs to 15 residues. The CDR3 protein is CASSPLAGGSYEQYF. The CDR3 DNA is TGTGCCAGCAGTCCGTTAGCGGGAGGATCCTACGAGCAGTACTTC.

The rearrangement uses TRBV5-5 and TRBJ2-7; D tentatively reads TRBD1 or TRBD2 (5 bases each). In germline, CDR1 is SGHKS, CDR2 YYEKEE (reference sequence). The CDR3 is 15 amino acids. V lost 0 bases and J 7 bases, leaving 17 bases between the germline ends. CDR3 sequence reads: CASSLEGRAYGEQYF. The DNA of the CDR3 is TGTGCCAGCAGCTTGGAGGGACGAGCATATGGGGAGCAGTACTTC.

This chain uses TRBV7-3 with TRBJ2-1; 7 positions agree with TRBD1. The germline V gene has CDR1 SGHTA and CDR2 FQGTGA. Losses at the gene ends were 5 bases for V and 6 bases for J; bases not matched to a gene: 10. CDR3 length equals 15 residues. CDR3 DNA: TGTGCCAGCAGCCCCATGCCGACAGGGAGCAATGAGCAGTTCTTC. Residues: CASSPMPTGSNEQFF.

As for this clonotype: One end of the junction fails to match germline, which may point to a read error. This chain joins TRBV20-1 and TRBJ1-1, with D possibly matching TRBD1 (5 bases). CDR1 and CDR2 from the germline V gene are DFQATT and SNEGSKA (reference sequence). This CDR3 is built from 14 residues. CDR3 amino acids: CSAPQPGVKTEAFF. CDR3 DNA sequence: TGCAGTGCACCGCAACCGGGGGTGAAGACTGAAGCTTTCTTT.

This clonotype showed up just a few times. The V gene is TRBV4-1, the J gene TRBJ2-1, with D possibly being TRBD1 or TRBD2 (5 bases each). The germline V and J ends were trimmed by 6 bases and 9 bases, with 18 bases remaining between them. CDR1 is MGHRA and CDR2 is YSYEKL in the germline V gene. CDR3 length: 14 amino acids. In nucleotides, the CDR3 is TGCGCCAGCAGTCTCGATCTAACAGGAGGTGAGCAGTTCTTC. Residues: CASSLDLTGGEQFF.

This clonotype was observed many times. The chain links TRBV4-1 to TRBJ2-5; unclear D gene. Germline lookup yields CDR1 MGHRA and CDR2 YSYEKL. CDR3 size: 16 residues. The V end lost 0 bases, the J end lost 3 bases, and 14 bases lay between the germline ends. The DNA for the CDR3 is TGCGCCAGCAGCCAAGAGAGCTGGGCCCAAAAAGAGACCCAGTACTTC. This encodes CASSQESWAQKETQYF.

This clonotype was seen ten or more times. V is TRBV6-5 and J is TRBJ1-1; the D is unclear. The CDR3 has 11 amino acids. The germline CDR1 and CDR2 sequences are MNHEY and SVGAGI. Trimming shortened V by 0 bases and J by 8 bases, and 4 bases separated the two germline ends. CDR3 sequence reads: CASSYSVEAFF. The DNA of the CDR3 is TGTGCCAGCAGTTACTCGGTAGAAGCTTTCTTT.

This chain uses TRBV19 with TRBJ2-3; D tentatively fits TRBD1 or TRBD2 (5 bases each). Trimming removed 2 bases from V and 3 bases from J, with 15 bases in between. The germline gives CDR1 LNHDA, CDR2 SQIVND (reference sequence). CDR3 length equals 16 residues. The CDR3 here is CASSISSSWGTDTQYF. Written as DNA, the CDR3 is TGTGCCAGTAGTATATCCAGCTCCTGGGGGACAGATACGCAGTATTTT.

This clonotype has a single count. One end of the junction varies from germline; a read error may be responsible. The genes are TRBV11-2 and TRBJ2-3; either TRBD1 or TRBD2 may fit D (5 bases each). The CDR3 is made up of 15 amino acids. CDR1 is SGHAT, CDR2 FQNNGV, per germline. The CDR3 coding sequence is TGTGCCAGCAGCTTAATTGGGGGTAGCATAGATACGCAGTGTTTT. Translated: CASSLIGGSIDTQCF.

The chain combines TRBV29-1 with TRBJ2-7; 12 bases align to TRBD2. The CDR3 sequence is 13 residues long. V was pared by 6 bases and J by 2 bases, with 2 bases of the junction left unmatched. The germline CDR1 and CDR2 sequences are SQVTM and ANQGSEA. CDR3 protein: CSVRTSGTYEQYF. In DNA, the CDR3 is TGCAGCGTACGGACTAGCGGGACCTACGAGCAGTACTTC.

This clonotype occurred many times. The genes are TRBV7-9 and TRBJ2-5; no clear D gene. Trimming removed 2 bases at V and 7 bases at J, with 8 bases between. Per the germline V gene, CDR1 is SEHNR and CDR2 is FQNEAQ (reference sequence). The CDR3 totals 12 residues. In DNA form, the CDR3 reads TGTGCCAGCAGCTTATTTGACGCGACCCAGTACTTC. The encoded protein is CASSLFDATQYF. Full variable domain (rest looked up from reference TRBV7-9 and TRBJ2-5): DTGVSQNPRHKITKRGQNVTFRCDPISEHNRLYWYRQTLGQGPEFLTYFQNEAQLEKSRLLSDRFSAERPKGSFSTLEIQRTEQGDSAMYLCASSLFDATQYFGPGTRLLVL.

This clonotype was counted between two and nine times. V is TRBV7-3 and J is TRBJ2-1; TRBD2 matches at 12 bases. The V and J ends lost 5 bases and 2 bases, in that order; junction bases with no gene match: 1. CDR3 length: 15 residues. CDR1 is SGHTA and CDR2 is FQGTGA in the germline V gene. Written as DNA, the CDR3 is TGTGCCAGCAGCAGACTAGCGGGGGCCTACAATGAGCAGTTCTTC. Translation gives CASSRLAGAYNEQFF. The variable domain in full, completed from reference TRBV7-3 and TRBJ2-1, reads GAGVSQTPSNKVTEKGKYVELRCDPISGHTALYWYRQSLGQGPEFLIYFQGTGAADDSGLPNDRFFAVRPEGSVSTLKIQRTERGDSAVYLCASSRLAGAYNEQFFGPGTRLTVL.

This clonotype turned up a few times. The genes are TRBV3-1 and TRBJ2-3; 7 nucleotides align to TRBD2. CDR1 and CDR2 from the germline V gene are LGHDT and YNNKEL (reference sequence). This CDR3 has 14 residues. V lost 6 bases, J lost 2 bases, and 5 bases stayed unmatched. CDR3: CASRGDYFTDTQYF. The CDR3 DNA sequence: TGTGCCAGCAGGGGGGACTACTTCACAGATACGCAGTATTTT.

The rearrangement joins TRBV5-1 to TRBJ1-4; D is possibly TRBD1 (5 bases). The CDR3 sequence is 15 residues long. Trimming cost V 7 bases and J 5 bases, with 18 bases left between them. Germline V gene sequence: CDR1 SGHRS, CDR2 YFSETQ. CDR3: CASGIQGWENEKLFF. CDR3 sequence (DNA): TGCGCCAGCGGGATTCAGGGCTGGGAGAATGAAAAACTGTTTTTT.

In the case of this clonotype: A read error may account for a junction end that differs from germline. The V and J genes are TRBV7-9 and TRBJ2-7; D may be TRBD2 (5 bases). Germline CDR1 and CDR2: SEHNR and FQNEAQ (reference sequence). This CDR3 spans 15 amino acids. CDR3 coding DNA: TGTACCAGCAGCCCAGAGCCGAGCAACCGGGGCGAGCAGTACTTC. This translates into CTSSPEPSNRGEQYF. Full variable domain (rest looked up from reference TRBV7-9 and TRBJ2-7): DTGVSQNPRHKITKRGQNVTFRCDPISEHNRLYWYRQTLGQGPEFLTYFQNEAQLEKSRLLSDRFSAERPKGSFSTLEIQRTEQGDSAMYLCTSSPEPSNRGEQYFGPGTRLTVT.